A selection of T cell receptor beta chains follows, all from one sample in a study of early T cells in non-severe SARS-CoV-2 infection. TCRdb reprocessed the 5' RACE reads via MiXCR and lists one record per CDR3 protein. The sample records 45,000 to 55,000 distinct CDR3 sequences, about 7.4% being singletons. The specimen was whole blood. Source of these receptors: an adult who was a healthcare worker with PCR-confirmed SARS-CoV-2 infection or an uninfected control (not recorded which). The CDR3 runs from the conserved cysteine through the conserved F or W. The order of the fields is V gene, J gene, clone size, D gene, CDR3 protein, CDR3 DNA. D genes are given only for firm matches. A row's size may be missing; if present it is once, few, many or a size class.

v_gene: TRBV28
j_gene: TRBJ2-3
abundance: many
d_gene: .
CDR3aa: CASSFLSGTDTQYF
CDR3nt: TGTGCCAGCAGTTTTCTTAGCGGCACAGATACGCAGTATTTT

v_gene: TRBV7-9
j_gene: TRBJ2-1
abundance: many
d_gene: TRBD1
CDR3aa: CASSLGQGTYNEQFF
CDR3nt: TGTGCCAGCAGCTTGGGACAGGGCACCTACAATGAGCAGTTCTTC

v_gene: TRBV30
j_gene: TRBJ2-2
abundance: many
d_gene: .
CDR3aa: CAWSVRRGNTGELFF
CDR3nt: TGTGCCTGGAGTGTACGGCGGGGGAACACCGGGGAGCTGTTTTTT

v_gene: TRBV27
j_gene: TRBJ2-2
abundance: few
d_gene: TRBD1
CDR3aa: CASSSRAYSERGRGELFF
CDR3nt: TGTGCCAGCAGTTCAAGAGCCTACTCAGAAAGGGGGCGCGGGGAGCTGTTTTTT

v_gene: TRBV21-1
j_gene: TRBJ2-7
abundance: few
d_gene: .
CDR3aa: CASTDGSEQYF
CDR3nt: TGTGCCAGCACTGACGGATCCGAGCAGTACTTC

v_gene: TRBV10-2
j_gene: TRBJ2-2
abundance: few
d_gene: TRBD1
CDR3aa: CASRTGGQTGERFF
CDR3nt: TGCGCCAGCAGAACAGGGGGCCAAACCGGGGAGCGGTTTTTT

v_gene: TRBV19
j_gene: TRBJ2-3
abundance: .
d_gene: TRBD2
CDR3aa: CASSKGGGITDTQYF
CDR3nt: TGTGCCAGTAGTAAAGGCGGGGGGATCACAGATACGCAGTATTTT

v_gene: TRBV6-5
j_gene: TRBJ2-6
abundance: few
d_gene: .
CDR3aa: CASSYSGTPHVLTF
CDR3nt: TGTGCCAGCAGTTACTCCGGGACCCCTCACGTCCTGACTTTC

v_gene: TRBV6-1
j_gene: TRBJ2-5
abundance: few
d_gene: TRBD1
CDR3aa: CASSGTGNMETQYF
CDR3nt: TGTGCCAGCAGTGGGACAGGGAATATGGAGACCCAGTACTTC

v_gene: TRBV27
j_gene: TRBJ1-1
abundance: .
d_gene: .
CDR3aa: CASSSRMGTEAFF
CDR3nt: TGTGCCAGCAGTTCAAGGATGGGGACTGAAGCTTTCTTT

v_gene: TRBV25-1
j_gene: TRBJ1-2
abundance: many
d_gene: TRBD1
CDR3aa: CASSATGGHYGYTF
CDR3nt: TGTGCCAGCAGTGCGACAGGGGGCCACTATGGCTACACCTTC

v_gene: TRBV9
j_gene: TRBJ2-2
abundance: many
d_gene: .
CDR3aa: CASSVEGRNTGELFF
CDR3nt: TGTGCCAGCAGCGTAGAAGGACGGAACACCGGGGAGCTGTTTTTT

v_gene: TRBV28
j_gene: TRBJ1-1
abundance: many
d_gene: .
CDR3aa: CASSLSPARAEAFF
CDR3nt: TGTGCCAGCAGTTTATCCCCGGCACGGGCTGAAGCTTTCTTT

v_gene: TRBV5-1
j_gene: TRBJ1-6
abundance: many
d_gene: .
CDR3aa: CASSEGTGWNSPLHF
CDR3nt: TGCGCCAGCAGCGAGGGTACAGGGTGGAATTCACCCCTCCACTTT

v_gene: TRBV7-9
j_gene: TRBJ2-2
abundance: few
d_gene: TRBD1
CDR3aa: CASRPTGVTGELFF
CDR3nt: TGTGCCAGCAGACCGACAGGGGTCACCGGGGAGCTGTTTTTT

v_gene: TRBV6-5
j_gene: TRBJ2-3
abundance: few
d_gene: TRBD1
CDR3aa: CASSPQGAKADTQYF
CDR3nt: TGTGCCAGCAGTCCTCAGGGGGCGAAGGCAGATACGCAGTATTTT

v_gene: TRBV6-1
j_gene: TRBJ1-2
abundance: .
d_gene: TRBD1
CDR3aa: CATNLRQGDNGYTF
CDR3nt: TGTGCCACCAATCTAAGACAGGGGGATAATGGCTACACCTTC

v_gene: TRBV5-5
j_gene: TRBJ2-3
abundance: many
d_gene: .
CDR3aa: CASSSGLYTDTQYF
CDR3nt: TGTGCCAGCAGCTCGGGACTGTACACAGATACGCAGTATTTT

v_gene: TRBV7-9
j_gene: TRBJ1-1
abundance: few
d_gene: .
CDR3aa: CASSPQRSSTEAFF
CDR3nt: TGTGCCAGCAGCCCCCAAAGATCGAGCACTGAAGCTTTCTTT

v_gene: TRBV10-2
j_gene: TRBJ1-1
abundance: many
d_gene: .
CDR3aa: CASRDSGRNTEAFF
CDR3nt: TGCGCCAGCAGAGATTCGGGGCGGAACACTGAAGCTTTCTTT

v_gene: TRBV20-1
j_gene: TRBJ2-5
abundance: many
d_gene: TRBD2
CDR3aa: CSARLAGGPQETQYF
CDR3nt: TGCAGTGCTAGACTAGCGGGGGGCCCCCAAGAGACCCAGTACTTC

v_gene: TRBV7-2
j_gene: TRBJ1-4
abundance: .
d_gene: .
CDR3aa: CASSSVARSNEKLFF
CDR3nt: TGTGCCAGCAGCTCCGTGGCTCGGAGCAATGAAAAACTGTTTTTT

v_gene: TRBV19
j_gene: TRBJ2-1
abundance: few
d_gene: TRBD1
CDR3aa: CASSRGQGAISYNEQFF
CDR3nt: TGTGCCAGTAGTAGAGGACAGGGGGCCATCTCCTACAATGAGCAGTTCTTC

v_gene: TRBV27
j_gene: TRBJ1-3
abundance: many
d_gene: .
CDR3aa: CASSSTASGNTIYF
CDR3nt: TGTGCCAGCAGTTCGACAGCCTCTGGAAACACCATATATTTT

v_gene: TRBV19
j_gene: TRBJ2-1
abundance: many
d_gene: TRBD2
CDR3aa: CASSTRETSGPYNEQFF
CDR3nt: TGTGCCAGTAGTACCCGGGAGACTAGCGGCCCCTACAATGAGCAGTTCTTC

v_gene: TRBV19
j_gene: TRBJ2-1
abundance: many
d_gene: TRBD2
CDR3aa: CASRNRLAGNEQFF
CDR3nt: TGTGCCAGTAGGAATCGGCTAGCGGGCAATGAGCAGTTCTTC

v_gene: TRBV20-1
j_gene: TRBJ1-4
abundance: .
d_gene: .
CDR3aa: CSARETYVEKLFF
CDR3nt: TGCAGTGCTAGAGAAACCTATGTTGAAAAACTGTTTTTT

v_gene: TRBV10-3
j_gene: TRBJ2-5
abundance: many
d_gene: .
CDR3aa: CAIGETQYF
CDR3nt: TGTGCCATCGGGGAGACCCAGTACTTC

v_gene: TRBV12-3/TRBV12-4
j_gene: TRBJ2-7
abundance: many
d_gene: TRBD1
CDR3aa: CASLARGQNEQYF
CDR3nt: TGTGCCAGCCTAGCTAGGGGGCAGAACGAGCAGTACTTC

v_gene: TRBV20-1
j_gene: TRBJ1-6
abundance: many
d_gene: TRBD1
CDR3aa: CSARDRDRGLSPLHF
CDR3nt: TGCAGTGCTAGAGATCGGGACAGGGGGCTTTCACCCCTCCACTTT

v_gene: TRBV28
j_gene: TRBJ2-3
abundance: many
d_gene: .
CDR3aa: CASRSLSTDTQYF
CDR3nt: TGTGCCAGCAGATCCCTTAGCACAGATACGCAGTATTTT

v_gene: TRBV30
j_gene: TRBJ1-1
abundance: many
d_gene: TRBD1
CDR3aa: CAWSVIGQGHTEAFF
CDR3nt: TGTGCCTGGAGTGTAATCGGACAGGGGCACACTGAAGCTTTCTTT

v_gene: TRBV28
j_gene: TRBJ2-3
abundance: few
d_gene: TRBD1
CDR3aa: CASSAFSGTASTDTQYF
CDR3nt: TGTGCCAGCAGTGCCTTCTCCGGGACAGCTAGCACAGATACGCAGTATTTT

v_gene: TRBV12-3/TRBV12-4
j_gene: TRBJ1-3
abundance: many
d_gene: TRBD1
CDR3aa: CASSPATGYGNTIYF
CDR3nt: TGTGCCAGCAGTCCGGCGACAGGGTATGGAAACACCATATATTTT

v_gene: TRBV24-1
j_gene: TRBJ2-6
abundance: many
d_gene: .
CDR3aa: CATSDLRQSGANVLTF
CDR3nt: TGTGCCACCAGTGACCTTAGACAATCTGGGGCCAACGTCCTGACTTTC

v_gene: TRBV24-1
j_gene: TRBJ2-1
abundance: many
d_gene: .
CDR3aa: CATGPGGNEQFF
CDR3nt: TGTGCCACCGGCCCAGGAGGAAATGAGCAGTTCTTC

v_gene: TRBV20-1
j_gene: TRBJ1-1
abundance: few
d_gene: .
CDR3aa: CSARNDLRPNTEAFF
CDR3nt: TGCAGTGCGAGAAACGATTTACGGCCGAACACTGAAGCTTTCTTT

v_gene: TRBV6-2/TRBV6-3
j_gene: TRBJ2-5
abundance: few
d_gene: TRBD2
CDR3aa: CASSYPLAARQETQYF
CDR3nt: TGTGCCAGCAGTTACCCGCTAGCGGCCCGTCAAGAGACCCAGTACTTC

v_gene: TRBV10-1
j_gene: TRBJ2-7
abundance: .
d_gene: TRBD1
CDR3aa: CASRGTGHEQYF
CDR3nt: TGCGCCAGCAGAGGGACAGGGCACGAGCAGTACTTC